This T cell receptor beta chain was recovered during a study of CD8 T cells in Susac syndrome. With random hexamers, reverse transcription was performed on about 0.45 to 1 ug of RNA. TCRdb itself ran the immunoSEQ multiplex PCR reads through MiXCR, one entry per CDR3 protein. The sample has about 300,000 distinct CDR3 sequences; almost 85% are singletons. The germline V gene encodes CDR1 LNHNV and CDR2 YYDKDF (reference sequence). CDR3 size: 13 residues. With 5 bases removed from V and 2 bases from J, the gap between germline ends came to 7 bases. The receptor comes from a human donor with multiple sclerosis. Sequences were obtained from CD8+ T cells from PBMCs. The chain carries TRBV15 and TRBJ2-1; no reliable D call. In nucleotides, the CDR3 is TGTGCCACCAGCGGGCCGACCTACAATGAGCAGTTCTTC. Residues: CATSGPTYNEQFF. Together with reference TRBV15 and TRBJ2-1, the CDR3 gives the full variable domain: DAMVIQNPRYQVTQFGKPVTLSCSQTLNHNVMYWYQQKSSQAPKLLFHYYDKDFNNEADTPDNFQSRRPNTSFCFLDIRSPGLGDTAMYLCATSGPTYNEQFFGPGTRLTVL.